The clone carrying this TCR beta chain was seen repeatedly, ten times or more. TCRdb analysed the 5' RACE reads with MiXCR anew, one entry per CDR3 protein. The repertoire holds under 400,000 distinct CDR3 sequences, with 11% as singletons. V lost 6 bases and J lost 4, with 13 bases in between. The germline CDR1 and CDR2 sequences are SQVTM and ANQGSEA. This CDR3 has 12 residues. This sample was included in a study of CD8 T cells in ankylosing spondylitis. The sequenced sample was blood, either unsorted or a sorted T cell fraction (not recorded which). The TCR sequence derives from a female donor with ankylosing spondylitis or in good health (not recorded which). The chain couples TRBV29-1 to TRBJ2-7; D possibly matches TRBD1 or TRBD2 (5 bases each). CDR3 loop: CSVTGLTYEQYF. The CDR3 DNA sequence: TGCAGCGTCACAGGACTGACTTACGAGCAGTACTTC.